This T cell receptor beta chain was recovered during a study of Ad26.COV2.S vaccination and SARS-CoV-2 variants. Study-level results: While placebo recipients had lower spike-specific TCR breadth, vaccine recipients had more. Reported findings describe substantial breadth in spike-specific CD8+ and CD4+ T cell responses following vaccination.

In the case of this clone: Its specificity is unknown.

The germline CDR1 and CDR2 sequences are ENHRY and SYGVKD. There are 15 residues in the CDR3. The junction had 8 bases not matched to a gene; V was cut back by 4 bases and J by 5 bases. The sample's treatment: 15 to 20 received Ad26.COV2.S at low or high dose, single or two shots; about five received placebo; per-sample allocation not given. Sampling occurred on day 63 after the first vaccine or placebo injection. Profiling relied on immunoSEQ multiplex PCR, and the TCRdb table lists in-frame clones only, not all of them. The sample has 400,000 to 450,000 clones; 90% are singletons. The sample here was peripheral blood, taken in a trial of Ad26.COV2.S vaccine versus placebo. The TCR comes from a person aged 18-65 years who received the Ad26.COV2.S COVID-19 vaccine or a placebo. V and J are TRBV10-3 and TRBJ2-1; TRBD2 agrees at 7 bases. This CDR3 is CAISVGLAANNEQFF. The CDR3 DNA reads TGTGCCATCAGTGTCGGGCTAGCGGCCAACAATGAGCAGTTCTTC.